This TCR beta chain was identified in a study of CD8 T cells in ankylosing spondylitis. Overall study results and limits: The authors reported significant enrichment of disease-linked clones in matched ankylosing spondylitis synovial fluid. Disease-associated clones were CD8+ and fairly uncommon in peripheral blood. For ankylosing spondylitis blood, a TCR beta motif of about eight highly homologous variants appeared characteristic. Existing reports had already noted some motif variants in reactive arthritis synovial fluid and blood.

This clonotype was recorded a few times. No antigen is known for it. The J segment lost 4 bases and the V segment lost 3 bases, leaving 10 bases of the junction unmatched. The V gene's germline CDR1 is DFQATT and CDR2 SNEGSKA (reference sequence). The length of the CDR3 is 15 residues. In making TCR beta libraries, quantitative 5'-RACE with molecular barcodes was used. One entry per CDR3 protein, called by TCRdb with MiXCR from the 5' RACE reads. The sample consists of some 800,000 distinct CDR3 sequences, approximately 12% of them appearing once. The chain has TRBV20-1 and TRBJ2-7; 9 bases are a match to TRBD2. The material sequenced was blood, either unsorted or a sorted T cell fraction (not recorded which). This receptor was obtained from a male donor with ankylosing spondylitis. The DNA of the CDR3 is TGCAGTGCTAGGGTCCTTAGCGGGAGCTTGTACGAGCAGTACTTC. Protein: CSARVLSGSLYEQYF.